Listed here are 19 T cell receptor beta chains from one sample, sequenced in a study of yellow fever vaccine responses in identical twins (dated by TCRdb to the late 2010s). The library was prepared using RT-PCR. The run used an Illumina HiSeq 2500. Using fastp trimming at Q25 and MiXCR clonotype assembly, TCRdb reanalyzed the public sequencing data and kept in-frame beta chains. Each entry merges the rows of one CDR3 protein and shows their most common DNA and genes. The sample table holds under 25,000 distinct CDR3 sequences, of which approximately 72% were seen once. The ten largest clones take up under 3% of the sample. This material consisted of T cells from blood (PBMCs), unsorted or a sorted subset (not recorded which), taken before or after yellow fever vaccination (not recorded which). Every receptor here comes from a young woman who received the yellow fever vaccine. Donor details come from another sample of the same person, matched by shared clones.

This clonotype was observed a handful of times. The rearrangement uses TRBV18 and TRBJ2-2, with D maybe TRBD2 (6 bases). CDR3 length: 15 residues. CDR1 KGHSH and CDR2 LQKENI come from the germline V gene. V shed 5 bases and J shed 1 base, with 11 bases lying between them. CDR3 DNA: TGTGCCAGCTCATCCGGGACTCAGAACACCGGGGAGCTGTTTTTT. Translating it yields CASSSGTQNTGELFF.

V usage is TRBV29-1 and J usage is TRBJ2-4; no clear D. Per germline, CDR1 SQVTM and CDR2 ANQGSEA. V lost 4 bases to trimming and J lost 7 bases, with 17 bases between them. This CDR3 is 14 amino acids long. CDR3 sequence: CSVVLGSGGNIQYF. Here the CDR3 DNA reads TGCAGCGTTGTTCTCGGGTCAGGTGGTAACATTCAGTACTTC.

J is TRBJ2-3 and V is TRBV2, with 7 nucleotides matching TRBD2. V lost 2 bases, J lost 7 bases, and 9 bases stayed unmatched. Germline V gene sequence: CDR1 SNHLY, CDR2 FYNNEI. The CDR3 has 15 residues. The CDR3 DNA is TGTGCCAGCAGTGAACGCAGGGAGGGTGGATATACGCAGTATTTT. Its protein is CASSERREGGYTQYF.

This clonotype appeared a single time. This chain links TRBV4-3 with TRBJ1-1; no clear D. The V gene's germline CDR1 is LGHNA and CDR2 YSLEER. V was trimmed by 7 bases and J by 0 bases, leaving 15 bases between them. There are 15 residues in the CDR3. The CDR3: CASKTGILVNTEAFF. As DNA, the CDR3 is TGCGCCAGCAAAACGGGTATTCTCGTGAACACTGAAGCTTTCTTT.

This clonotype was counted a few times. The rearrangement joins TRBV12-3 or TRBV12-4 to TRBJ2-7; a weak D match, TRBD1 (6 bases). The CDR3 is made up of 14 amino acids. The V end was cut by 6 bases, the J end by 2 bases, with 14 bases between. CDR3 sequence: CASRVFGDTYEQYF. CDR3 coding DNA: TGTGCCAGCAGGGTATTCGGGGACACCTACGAGCAGTACTTC.

Only one count was recorded for this clonotype. V is TRBV9 and J is TRBJ2-2; 10 bases line up with TRBD2. The CDR3 is 16 amino acids. CDR1 SGDLS and CDR2 YYNGEE come from the germline V gene. V shed 2 bases, J shed 3 bases, and the junction held 4 bases outside the gene matches. This CDR3 reads CASSVRTSGYTGELFF. The DNA of the CDR3 is TGTGCCAGCAGCGTCCGGACTAGCGGCTACACCGGGGAGCTGTTTTTT.

The chain carries TRBV29-1 and TRBJ2-3, with 7 bases aligning to TRBD2. This CDR3 comprises 13 residues. The V gene's germline CDR1 is SQVTM and CDR2 ANQGSEA. Trimming cost V 6 bases and J 5 bases; bases outside gene matches: 8. The CDR3 loop reads CSVLALVGDTQYF. The CDR3 DNA reads TGCAGCGTACTAGCGCTTGTCGGAGATACGCAGTATTTT.

This chain's CDR3 is CASSQIVGHKSSYEQYF. DNA of the CDR3: TGCGCCAGCAGCCAAATTGTGGGACATAAGAGCTCCTACGAGCAGTACTTC. The V call is TRBV4-1, the J call TRBJ2-7; D is perhaps TRBD1 (6 bases). V gave up 2 bases and J gave up 0 bases, with 17 bases separating them. From germline, CDR1 is MGHRA and CDR2 YSYEKL. This CDR3 region has 17 residues.

The chain employs TRBV14 and TRBJ1-3; D uncertain. The CDR3 extends over 13 amino acids. CDR1 and CDR2 from the germline V gene are SGHDN and FVKESK. V shed 4 bases and J shed 5 bases, with 9 bases lying between them. CDR3 sequence reads: CASSPSRRNTIYF. CDR3 sequence (DNA): TGTGCCAGCAGCCCCTCGAGGAGAAACACCATATATTTT.

The J gene is TRBJ1-5, the V gene TRBV2; 7 bases match TRBD1. V lost 10 bases, J lost 3 bases, and 12 bases stayed unmatched. Germline CDR1 SNHLY, CDR2 FYNNEI. This CDR3 has 15 amino acids. Written as DNA, the CDR3 is TGTGCCACCCGAGGGGGGGGGACAGCCAATCAGCCCCAGCATTTT. Translated: CATRGGGTANQPQHF.

This chain's CDR3 is CATRDPDSYEQYF. The CDR3 DNA sequence: TGTGCCACCAGGGACCCTGACTCCTACGAGCAGTACTTC. The chain has TRBV24-1 and TRBJ2-7; D gene uncertain. The CDR3 totals 13 residues. The germline V gene has CDR1 KGHDR and CDR2 SFDVKD. Trimming shortened V by 7 bases and J by 0 bases, and 9 bases separated the two germline ends.

The rearrangement joins TRBV12-3 or TRBV12-4 to TRBJ1-4, with unresolved D. The CDR3 contains 14 residues. Trimming removed 3 bases from V and 5 bases from J, with 10 bases in between. CDR3: CASSFHSLNEKLFF. In DNA, the CDR3 is TGTGCCAGCAGTTTCCACAGCCTAAATGAAAAACTGTTTTTT.

The chain carries TRBV12-3 or TRBV12-4 and TRBJ1-2; D not certain. The CDR3 covers 12 residues. The V end lost 7 bases, the J end lost 4 bases, and 10 bases lay between the germline ends. This CDR3 is CASTVAGYGYTF. CDR3 nucleotides: TGTGCCAGCACGGTCGCGGGCTATGGCTACACCTTC.

V is TRBV5-1 and J is TRBJ2-7; 8 bases align to TRBD1. Germline CDR1 SGHRS, CDR2 YFSETQ. CDR3 length equals 15 residues. The V segment lost 2 bases and the J segment 0 bases; nucleotides outside the gene matches: 4. The CDR3 sequence is CASSFGQGSSYEQYF. CDR3 DNA: TGCGCCAGCAGCTTTGGACAGGGCAGCTCCTACGAGCAGTACTTC.

The CDR3 loop reads CTSSQPGGSSYNEQFF. Here the CDR3 DNA reads TGCACCAGCAGCCAACCTGGCGGGAGCTCCTACAATGAGCAGTTCTTC. This chain links TRBV1 with TRBJ2-1. TRBV1 is a pseudogene segment. The CDR3 sequence is 16 residues long.

V usage is TRBV7-9 and J usage is TRBJ2-5; D unresolved. V was pared by 2 bases and J by 4 bases, with 2 bases between. In germline, CDR1 is SEHNR, CDR2 FQNEAQ (reference sequence). The CDR3 is 11 residues long. This CDR3 reads CASSLSETQYF. CDR3 nucleotides: TGTGCCAGCAGCTTATCAGAGACCCAGTACTTC.

The J gene is TRBJ2-7, the V gene TRBV29-1, with 7 bases lining up with TRBD1. The junction had 7 bases not matched to a gene; V was cut back by 6 bases and J by 2 bases. Germline V gene data show CDR1 as SQVTM and CDR2 as ANQGSEA. This CDR3 has 13 residues. CDR3 loop: CSVARDRTYEQYF. The CDR3 nucleotides are TGCAGCGTAGCTAGGGACAGAACCTACGAGCAGTACTTC.

The chain carries TRBV29-1 and TRBJ1-2; D gene uncertain. This CDR3 is built from 14 residues. V lost 4 bases and J 1 base, leaving 13 bases between the germline ends. The germline gives CDR1 SQVTM, CDR2 ANQGSEA. CDR3 residues: CSVGSQGGNYGYTF. Written as DNA, the CDR3 is TGCAGCGTTGGGTCCCAAGGAGGTAACTATGGCTACACCTTC.

This chain uses TRBV11-3 with TRBJ2-3; D unclear. Germline CDR1 reads SGHNT; CDR2 reads YENEEA. The CDR3 extends over 13 amino acids. With 1 base removed from V and 3 bases from J, the gap between germline ends came to 5 bases. The CDR3 region is CASSLGTTDTQYF. CDR3 in DNA: TGTGCCAGCAGCTTAGGCACGACAGATACGCAGTATTTT.